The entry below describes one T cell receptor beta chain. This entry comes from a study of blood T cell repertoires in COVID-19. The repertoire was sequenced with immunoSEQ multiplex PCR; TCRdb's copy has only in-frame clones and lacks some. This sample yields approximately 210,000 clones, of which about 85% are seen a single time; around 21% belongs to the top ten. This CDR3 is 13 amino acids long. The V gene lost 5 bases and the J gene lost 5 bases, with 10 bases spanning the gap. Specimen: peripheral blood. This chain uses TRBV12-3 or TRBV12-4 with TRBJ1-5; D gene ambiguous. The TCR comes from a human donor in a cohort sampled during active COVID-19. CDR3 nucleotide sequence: TGTGCCAGCAGTGAGGGATTCGATCAGCCCCAGCATTTT. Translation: CASSEGFDQPQHF.